Following are 2 T cell receptor beta chains from one sample sequenced in a study of T cell responses to AZD1222 COVID-19 vaccine. Repertoires were generated with immunoSEQ multiplex PCR, while TCRdb's copy carries only in-frame clones and drops some. The table includes about 100,000 clones, approximately 89% detected once. The material sequenced was peripheral blood, taken 28 days after the second AZD1222 dose. These receptor sequences come from an adult who received the AZD1222 COVID-19 vaccine.

The chain recombines TRBV10-3 with TRBJ2-7; tentatively, D is TRBD1 (6 bases). Germline CDR1 reads ENHRY; CDR2 reads SYGVKD. The CDR3 is 13 amino acids. Trimming took 3 bases from V and 11 from J, leaving 17 bases between them. The CDR3 DNA reads as TGTGCCATCAGTGAACCGGACAACAGGGAAAAGTACTTC. Its protein product is CAISEPDNREKYF.

The chain carries TRBV18 and TRBJ2-3, with D perhaps matching TRBD2 (6 bases). Germline CDR1 KGHSH, CDR2 LQKENI. V gave up 5 bases and J gave up 0 bases, with 18 bases separating them. The CDR3 contains 17 residues. The CDR3 here is CASSWSSGGTSTDTQYF. CDR3 sequence (DNA): TGTGCCAGCTCATGGTCAAGCGGAGGGACTAGCACAGATACGCAGTATTTT. Looking up the rest from reference TRBV18 and TRBJ2-3 gives the full variable domain: NAGVMQNPRHLVRRRGQEARLRCSPMKGHSHVYWYRQLPEEGLKFMVYLQKENIIDESGMPKERFSAEFPKEGPSILRIQQVVRGDSAAYFCASSWSSGGTSTDTQYFGPGTRLTVL.